This TCR beta chain was retrieved from a study of shared clonotypes between healthy human individuals. This clone was picked up many times. Its antigen is unidentified. General study points: Sampling was confined to blood; repertoires within tissues likely differ.

V shed 5 bases, J shed 4 bases, and the junction held 4 bases outside the gene matches. Germline V lookup: CDR1 MDHEN, CDR2 SYDVKM. The CDR3 length is 14 residues. Genomic DNA from each subset was divided evenly over several immunoSEQ plates. Unsorted PBMCs provided DNA that was sequenced on ten immunoSEQ deep assay plates. Data came from immunoSEQ multiplex PCR; TCRdb stores just in-frame clones and leaves some out. This sample has under 600,000 clones; around 80% occur once, and the top ten carry about 12%. The sequence came from a woman between 40 and 55 years old in good health. Some clones in this sample may be carry-over from other donors' samples. Specimen: PBMCs. The rearrangement links TRBV28 to TRBJ1-2, with TRBD1 matching over 10 bases. CDR3 in amino acids: CASSPTGGVYGYTF. The CDR3 coding sequence is TGTGCCAGCAGTCCGACAGGGGGCGTCTATGGCTACACCTTC.